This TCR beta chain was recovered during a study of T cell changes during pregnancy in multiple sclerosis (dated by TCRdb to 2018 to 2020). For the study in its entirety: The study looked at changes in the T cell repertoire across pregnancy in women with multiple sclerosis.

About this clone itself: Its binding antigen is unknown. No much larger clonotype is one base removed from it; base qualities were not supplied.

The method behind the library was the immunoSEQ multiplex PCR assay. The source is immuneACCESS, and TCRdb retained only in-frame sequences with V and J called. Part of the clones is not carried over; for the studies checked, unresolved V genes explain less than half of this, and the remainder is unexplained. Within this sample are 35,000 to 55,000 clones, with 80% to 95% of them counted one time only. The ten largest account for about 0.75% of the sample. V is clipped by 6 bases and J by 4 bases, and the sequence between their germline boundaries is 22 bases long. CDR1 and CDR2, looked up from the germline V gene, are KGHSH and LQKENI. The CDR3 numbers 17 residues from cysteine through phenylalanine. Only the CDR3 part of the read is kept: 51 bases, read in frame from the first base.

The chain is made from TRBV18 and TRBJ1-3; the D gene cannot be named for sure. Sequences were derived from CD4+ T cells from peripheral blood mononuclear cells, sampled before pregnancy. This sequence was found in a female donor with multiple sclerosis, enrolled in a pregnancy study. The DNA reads TGTGCCAGCTCCCGGAGCTTCGAGAGGGCGCGAGGAAACACCATATATTTT. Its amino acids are CASSRSFERARGNTIYF.